The 11 T cell receptor beta chains given below trace back to one sample, sequenced in a study of prognosis after radiotherapy for stage I lung cancer. The authors amplified TCR beta CDR3 from genomic DNA using two-round multiplex PCR. First-round PCR amplification was performed with primers specific to each TRBV and TRBJ gene. TCRdb re-called the multiplex PCR reads through MiXCR, storing one row per CDR3 protein. Of some 15,000 distinct CDR3 sequences listed, 50% to 65% are singletons. The starting material was PBMCs, obtained before or after stereotactic body radiation therapy (not recorded which). The receptors come from a donor over 45 with non-small cell lung cancer.

A single count supports this clonotype. One end of the junction does not line up with germline, which may come from a read error. The V gene is TRBV19, the J gene TRBJ1-5; 10 bases line up with TRBD1. This CDR3 is 15 amino acids long. Germline CDR1 is LNHDA and CDR2 is SQIVND (reference sequence). The CDR3 protein is CAIIATGTGDQPQHF. For the CDR3, the DNA is TGTGCCATTATCGCTACCGGGACAGGGGATCAGCCCCAGCACTTT.

The rearrangement links TRBV6-2 or TRBV6-3 to TRBJ1-2; 7 nucleotides agree with TRBD1. V was clipped by 4 bases and J by 9 bases; unmatched bases: 8. Germline V gives CDR1 MNHEY, CDR2 SVGEGT. The CDR3 has 13 amino acids. CDR3 nucleotide sequence: TGTGCCAGCAGTTTCGACAGGGCTAAGAGCTACACCTTC. Amino acid sequence: CASSFDRAKSYTF.

This clonotype has a handful of counts. V gene TRBV10-3 combines with J gene TRBJ2-5, with 8 bases fitting TRBD1. The CDR3 loop spans 20 amino acids. Trimming took 7 bases from V and 2 from J; bases not matched to a gene: 24. CDR1 and CDR2 (germline): ENHRY, SYGVKD. CDR3 loop: CAIITGPSRGRTVHQETQYF. The CDR3 nucleotides read TGTGCCATCATTACCGGGCCTAGCAGGGGGCGGACGGTGCATCAAGAGACCCAGTACTTC.

This clonotype ranks as medium-sized. The rearrangement uses TRBV11-2 and TRBJ2-1; D is uncertain. The V end lost 3 bases, the J end lost 3 bases, and 9 bases lay between the germline ends. CDR3 length: 14 amino acids. Germline lookup yields CDR1 SGHAT and CDR2 FQNNGV. CDR3: CASSFTTVYNEQFF. CDR3 sequence (DNA): TGTGCCAGCAGCTTCACAACCGTCTACAATGAGCAGTTCTTC.

The J gene is TRBJ1-2, the V gene TRBV6-1; TRBD1 agrees at 8 bases. This CDR3 is 16 amino acids long. The germline CDR1 and CDR2 sequences are MNHNS and SASEGT. J lost 8 bases, V lost 6 bases, and 17 bases had no gene match. CDR3 sequence reads: CASSLQGVARAGGYTF. The CDR3 DNA reads as TGTGCCAGCAGCCTACAGGGGGTAGCAAGAGCAGGAGGCTACACCTTC.

Details on this clonotype: This clone may be a read error of a much larger clone one base away. The CDR3, as DNA: TGTGCCAGCATCCCCAGGGTGGGAGGGCCGAGGTACGAGCAGTACTTC. Amino acids: CASIPRVGGPRYEQYF. The gene calls are TRBV6-2 or TRBV6-3 and TRBJ2-7; 7 bases align to TRBD2. Germline V gene data show CDR1 as MNHEY and CDR2 as SVGEGT. The V gene end was trimmed by 7 bases and the J gene end by 4 bases; junction bases not matched to a gene: 16. The CDR3 is 16 residues long.

This clonotype was seen once. Only one base separates this from a far larger clonotype, so it likely reflects a read error. This chain links TRBV6-4 with TRBJ2-7, with TRBD2 identical over 14 bases. J gave up 7 bases and V 2 bases, and 10 bases lay outside the gene matches. The CDR3 runs 17 residues. Per the germline V gene, CDR1 is MRHNA and CDR2 is SNTAGT. The CDR3: CASSDGTSGSEVDEQYF. Here the CDR3 DNA reads TGTGCCAGCAGTGACGGGACTAGCGGGAGTGAGGTCGATGAGCAGTACTTC.

By share, this clonotype ranks as medium-sized (0.01 to 0.1%). The gene calls are TRBV19 and TRBJ2-7, with 8 nucleotides matching TRBD1. This CDR3 region has 14 residues. Germline V gives CDR1 LNHDA, CDR2 SQIVND (reference sequence). The J segment lost 4 bases and the V segment lost 1 base, leaving 3 bases of the junction unmatched. As DNA, the CDR3 is TGTGCCAGTAGTATAGGACAGGGGAGATACGAGCAGTACTTC. This encodes CASSIGQGRYEQYF.

This clonotype ranks as medium-sized. The chain has TRBV5-1 and TRBJ2-3; 12 nucleotides line up with TRBD2. V trimming: 2 bases; J trimming: 6 bases; junction bases outside the gene matches: 4. The germline V gene has CDR1 SGHRS and CDR2 YFSETQ. The CDR3 runs to 15 residues. For the CDR3, the DNA is TGCGCCAGCAGCTTCACCACTAGCGGGAGGGATACGCAGTATTTT. It translates to CASSFTTSGRDTQYF.

Many counts were recorded for this clonotype. This rearrangement joins TRBV28 to TRBJ2-4, with 8 bases matching TRBD1. V lost 2 bases to trimming and J lost 9 bases; unmatched junction nucleotides: 6. Germline CDR1 and CDR2: MDHEN and SYDVKM. This CDR3 has 14 amino acids. CDR3 residues: CASSLLQGASIQYF. CDR3 nucleotide sequence: TGTGCCAGCAGTTTACTCCAGGGGGCAAGCATTCAGTACTTC.

This chain uses TRBV12-3 or TRBV12-4 with TRBJ2-3, with 11 bases identical to TRBD2. V trimming: 2 bases; J trimming: 2 bases; junction bases outside the gene matches: 12. The CDR3 contains 19 residues. CDR3 sequence reads: CASSLKRGLAVAITDTQYF. Here the CDR3 DNA reads TGTGCCAGCAGTTTAAAGAGGGGACTAGCGGTCGCTATCACAGATACGCAGTATTTT.